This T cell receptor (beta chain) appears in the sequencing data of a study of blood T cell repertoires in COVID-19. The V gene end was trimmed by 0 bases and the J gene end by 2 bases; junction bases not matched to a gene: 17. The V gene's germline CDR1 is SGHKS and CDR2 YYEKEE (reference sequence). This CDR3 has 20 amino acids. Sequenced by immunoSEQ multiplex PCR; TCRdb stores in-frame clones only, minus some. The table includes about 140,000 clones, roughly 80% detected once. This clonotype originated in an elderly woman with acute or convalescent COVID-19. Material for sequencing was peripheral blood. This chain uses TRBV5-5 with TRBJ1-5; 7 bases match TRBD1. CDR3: CASSLVSYQGVRIGNQPQHF. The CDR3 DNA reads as TGTGCCAGCAGCTTGGTTTCTTATCAGGGGGTGAGGATCGGCAATCAGCCCCAGCATTTT.